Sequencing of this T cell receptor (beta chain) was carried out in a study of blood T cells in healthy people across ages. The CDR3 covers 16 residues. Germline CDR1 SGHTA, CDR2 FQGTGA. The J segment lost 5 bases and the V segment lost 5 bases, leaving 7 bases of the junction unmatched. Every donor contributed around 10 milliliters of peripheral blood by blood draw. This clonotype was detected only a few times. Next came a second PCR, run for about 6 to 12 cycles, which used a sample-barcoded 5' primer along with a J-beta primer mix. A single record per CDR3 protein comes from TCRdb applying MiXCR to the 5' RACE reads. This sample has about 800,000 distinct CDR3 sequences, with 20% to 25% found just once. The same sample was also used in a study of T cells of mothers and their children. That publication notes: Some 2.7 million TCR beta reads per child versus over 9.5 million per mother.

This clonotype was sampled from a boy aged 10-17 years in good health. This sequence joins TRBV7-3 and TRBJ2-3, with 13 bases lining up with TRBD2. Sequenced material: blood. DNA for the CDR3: TGTGCCAGCAGCCCAACTAGCGGGGGGGCCGGAGATACGCAGTATTTT. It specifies CASSPTSGGAGDTQYF.